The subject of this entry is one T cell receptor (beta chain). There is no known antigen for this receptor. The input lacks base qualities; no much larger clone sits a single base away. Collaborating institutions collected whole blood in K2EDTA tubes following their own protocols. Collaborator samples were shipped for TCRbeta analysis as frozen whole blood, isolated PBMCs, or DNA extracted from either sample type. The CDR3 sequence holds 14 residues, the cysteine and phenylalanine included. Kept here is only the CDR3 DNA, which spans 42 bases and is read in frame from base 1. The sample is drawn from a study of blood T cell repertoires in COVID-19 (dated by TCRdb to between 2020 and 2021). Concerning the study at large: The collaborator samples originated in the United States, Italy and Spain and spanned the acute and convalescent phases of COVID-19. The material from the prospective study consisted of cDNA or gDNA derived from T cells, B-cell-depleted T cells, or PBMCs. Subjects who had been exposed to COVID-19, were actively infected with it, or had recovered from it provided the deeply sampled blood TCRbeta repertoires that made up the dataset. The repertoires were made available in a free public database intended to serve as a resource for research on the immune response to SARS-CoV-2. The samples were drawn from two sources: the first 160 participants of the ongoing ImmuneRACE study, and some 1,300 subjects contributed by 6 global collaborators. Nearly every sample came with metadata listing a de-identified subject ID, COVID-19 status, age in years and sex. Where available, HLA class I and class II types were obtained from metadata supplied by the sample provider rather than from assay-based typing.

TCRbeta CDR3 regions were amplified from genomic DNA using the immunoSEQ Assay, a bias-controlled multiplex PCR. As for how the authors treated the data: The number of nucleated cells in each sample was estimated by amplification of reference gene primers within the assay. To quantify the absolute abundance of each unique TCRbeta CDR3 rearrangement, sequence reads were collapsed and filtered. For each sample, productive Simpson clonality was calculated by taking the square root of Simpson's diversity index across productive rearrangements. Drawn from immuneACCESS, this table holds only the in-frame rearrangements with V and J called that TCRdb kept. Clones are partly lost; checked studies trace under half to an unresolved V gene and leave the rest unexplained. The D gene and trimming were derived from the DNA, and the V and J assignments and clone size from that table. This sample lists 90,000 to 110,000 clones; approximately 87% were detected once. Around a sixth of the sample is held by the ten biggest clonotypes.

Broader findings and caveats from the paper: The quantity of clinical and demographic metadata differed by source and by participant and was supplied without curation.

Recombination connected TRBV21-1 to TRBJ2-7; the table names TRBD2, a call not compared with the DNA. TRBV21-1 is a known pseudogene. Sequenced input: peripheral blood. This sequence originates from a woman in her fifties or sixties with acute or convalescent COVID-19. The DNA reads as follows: TGTGCCAGCAGCATACGACTAGCCCCCTACGAGCAGTACTTC. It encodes CASSIRLAPYEQYF.